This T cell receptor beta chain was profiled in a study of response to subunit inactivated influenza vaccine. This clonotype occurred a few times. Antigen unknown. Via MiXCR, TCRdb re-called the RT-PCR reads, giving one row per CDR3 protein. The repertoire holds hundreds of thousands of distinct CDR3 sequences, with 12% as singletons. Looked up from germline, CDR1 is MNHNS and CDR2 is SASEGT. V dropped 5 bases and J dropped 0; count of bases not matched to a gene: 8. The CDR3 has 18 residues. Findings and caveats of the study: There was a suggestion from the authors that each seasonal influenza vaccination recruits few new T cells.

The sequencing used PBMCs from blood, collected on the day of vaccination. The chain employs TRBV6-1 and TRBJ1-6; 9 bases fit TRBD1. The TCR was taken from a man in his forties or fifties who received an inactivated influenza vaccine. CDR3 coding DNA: TGTGCCAGCAGTAATGGACAGGGGATCACCTCCTATAATTCACCCCTCCACTTT. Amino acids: CASSNGQGITSYNSPLHF.